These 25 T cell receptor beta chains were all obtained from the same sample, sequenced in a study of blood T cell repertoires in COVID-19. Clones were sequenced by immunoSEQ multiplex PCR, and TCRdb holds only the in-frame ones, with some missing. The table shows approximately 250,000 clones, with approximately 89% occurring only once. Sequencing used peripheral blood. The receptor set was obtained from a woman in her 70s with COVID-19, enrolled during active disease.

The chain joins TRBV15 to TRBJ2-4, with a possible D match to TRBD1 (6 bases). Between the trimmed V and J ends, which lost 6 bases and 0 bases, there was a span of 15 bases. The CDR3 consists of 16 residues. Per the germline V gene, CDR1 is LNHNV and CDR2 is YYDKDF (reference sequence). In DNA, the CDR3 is TGTGCCACCAGAGCTGACAGGAACCTAGCCAAAAACATTCAGTACTTC. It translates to CATRADRNLAKNIQYF.

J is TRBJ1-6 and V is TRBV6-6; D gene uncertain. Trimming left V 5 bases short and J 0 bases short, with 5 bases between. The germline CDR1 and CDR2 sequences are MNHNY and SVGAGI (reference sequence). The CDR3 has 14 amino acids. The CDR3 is CASSGSSYNSPLHF. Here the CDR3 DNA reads TGTGCCAGCAGTGGGAGCTCCTATAATTCACCCCTCCACTTT.

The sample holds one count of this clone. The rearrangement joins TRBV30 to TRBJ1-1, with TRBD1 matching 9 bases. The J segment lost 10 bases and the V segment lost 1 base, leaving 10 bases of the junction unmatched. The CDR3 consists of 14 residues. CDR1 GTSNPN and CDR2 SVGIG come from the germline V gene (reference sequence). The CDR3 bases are TGTGCCTGGAGTGCGAACAGGGGGCAAAGGGGAGCTTTCTTT. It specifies CAWSANRGQRGAFF.

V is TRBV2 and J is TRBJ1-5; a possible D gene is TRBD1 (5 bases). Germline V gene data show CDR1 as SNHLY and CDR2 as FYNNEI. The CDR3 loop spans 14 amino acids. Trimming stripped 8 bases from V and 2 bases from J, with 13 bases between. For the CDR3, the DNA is TGTGCCAGCGGACACGAACAGGGCAATCAGCCCCAGCATTTT. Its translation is CASGHEQGNQPQHF.

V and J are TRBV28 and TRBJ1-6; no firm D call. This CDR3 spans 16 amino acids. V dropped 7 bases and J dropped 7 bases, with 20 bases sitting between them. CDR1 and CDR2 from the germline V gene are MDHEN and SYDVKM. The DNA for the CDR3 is TGTGCCAGCACCGATGGAGGGAGGCTGATGAATTCACCCCTCCACTTT. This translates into CASTDGGRLMNSPLHF. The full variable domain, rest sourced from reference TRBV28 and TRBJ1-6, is DVKVTQSSRYLVKRTGEKVFLECVQDMDHENMFWYRQDPGLGLRLIYFSYDVKMKEKGDIPEGYSVSREKKERFSLILESASTNQTSMYLCASTDGGRLMNSPLHFGNGTRLTVT.

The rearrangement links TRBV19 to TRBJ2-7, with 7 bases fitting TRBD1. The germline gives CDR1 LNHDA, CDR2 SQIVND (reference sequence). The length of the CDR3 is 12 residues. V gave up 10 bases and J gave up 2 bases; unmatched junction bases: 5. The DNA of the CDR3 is TGTGCCACACGGACAGGTACCTACGAGCAGTACTTC. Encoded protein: CATRTGTYEQYF.

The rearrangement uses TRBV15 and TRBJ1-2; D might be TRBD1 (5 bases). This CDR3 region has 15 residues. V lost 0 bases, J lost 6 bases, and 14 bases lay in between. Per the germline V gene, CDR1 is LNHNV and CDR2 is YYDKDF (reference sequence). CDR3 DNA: TGTGCCACCAGCAGAGAAACGTGGGGGAGGCATGGCTACACCTTC. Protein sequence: CATSRETWGRHGYTF.

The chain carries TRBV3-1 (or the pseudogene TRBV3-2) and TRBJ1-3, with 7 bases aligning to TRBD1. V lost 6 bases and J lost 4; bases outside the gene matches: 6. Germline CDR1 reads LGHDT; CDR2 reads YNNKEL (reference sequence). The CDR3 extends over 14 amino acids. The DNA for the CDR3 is TGTGCCAGCAGGCGGACAGGTCCAGGAAACACCATATATTTT. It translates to CASRRTGPGNTIYF.

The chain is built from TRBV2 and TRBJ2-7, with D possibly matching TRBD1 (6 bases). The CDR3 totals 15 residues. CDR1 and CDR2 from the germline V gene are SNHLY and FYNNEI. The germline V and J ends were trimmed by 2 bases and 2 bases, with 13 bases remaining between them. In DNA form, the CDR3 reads TGTGCCAGCAGTGAACGAGGACAGCTAACCTACGAGCAGTACTTC. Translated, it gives CASSERGQLTYEQYF.

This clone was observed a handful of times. DNA of the CDR3: TGCAGTGCTAGTAATGGTTTTGCAGGGGAGAATGAGCAGTTCTTC. Residues: CSASNGFAGENEQFF. The V call is TRBV20-1, the J call TRBJ2-1; TRBD1 might be the D (6 bases). This CDR3 comprises 15 residues. Trimming removed 3 bases from V and 7 bases from J, with 19 bases in between. Germline CDR1 DFQATT, CDR2 SNEGSKA (reference sequence).

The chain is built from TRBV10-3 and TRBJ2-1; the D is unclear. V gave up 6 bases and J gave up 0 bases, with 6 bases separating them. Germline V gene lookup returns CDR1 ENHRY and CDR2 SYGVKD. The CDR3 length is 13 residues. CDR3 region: CAIRLDSYNEQFF. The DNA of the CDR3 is TGTGCCATCAGGTTAGACTCCTACAATGAGCAGTTCTTC.

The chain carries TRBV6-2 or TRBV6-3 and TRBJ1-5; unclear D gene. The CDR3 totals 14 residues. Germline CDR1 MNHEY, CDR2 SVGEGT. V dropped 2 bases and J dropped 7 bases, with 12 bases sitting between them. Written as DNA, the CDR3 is TGTGCCAGCAGTTACCCCCGCGCTGTACAGCCCCAGCATTTT. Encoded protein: CASSYPRAVQPQHF.

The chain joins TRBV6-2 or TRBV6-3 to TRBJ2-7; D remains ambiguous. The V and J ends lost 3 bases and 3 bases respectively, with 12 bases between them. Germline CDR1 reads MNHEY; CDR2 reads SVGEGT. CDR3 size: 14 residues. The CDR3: CASSYLPGVYEQYF. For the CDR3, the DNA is TGTGCCAGCAGTTATCTGCCCGGTGTCTACGAGCAGTACTTC.

DNA for the CDR3: TGCGCCAGCAGTCAAGCGGCAGGGGGATTCAATGAGCAGTTCTTC. Protein product: CASSQAAGGFNEQFF. The V call is TRBV23-1, the J call TRBJ2-1; 7 bases fit TRBD1. TRBV23-1 is an open reading frame whose function is uncertain. This CDR3 contains 15 residues. V dropped 2 bases and J dropped 6; count of bases not matched to a gene: 7.

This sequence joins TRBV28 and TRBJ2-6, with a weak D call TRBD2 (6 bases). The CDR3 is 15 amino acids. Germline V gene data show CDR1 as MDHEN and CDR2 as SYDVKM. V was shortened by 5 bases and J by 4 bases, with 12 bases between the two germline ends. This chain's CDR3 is CASSSAGGGANVLTF. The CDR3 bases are TGTGCCAGCAGTAGCGCAGGAGGGGGGGCCAACGTCCTGACTTTC.

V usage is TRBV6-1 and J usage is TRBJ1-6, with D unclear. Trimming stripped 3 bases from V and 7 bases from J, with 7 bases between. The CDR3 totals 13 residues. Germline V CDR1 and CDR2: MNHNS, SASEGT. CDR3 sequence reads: CASSDYSNSPLHF. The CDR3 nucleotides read TGTGCCAGCAGTGATTACTCGAATTCACCCCTCCACTTT.

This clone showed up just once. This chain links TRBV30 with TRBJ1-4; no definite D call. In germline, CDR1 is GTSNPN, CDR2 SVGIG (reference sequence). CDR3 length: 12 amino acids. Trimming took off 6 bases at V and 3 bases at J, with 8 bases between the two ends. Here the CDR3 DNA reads TGTGCCTGTCGTGAGCCTAATGAAAAACTGTTTTTT. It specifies CACREPNEKLFF.

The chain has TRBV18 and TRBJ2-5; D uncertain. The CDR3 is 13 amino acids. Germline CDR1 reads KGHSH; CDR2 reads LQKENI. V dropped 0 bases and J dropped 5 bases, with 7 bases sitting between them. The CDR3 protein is CASSPPSVETQYF. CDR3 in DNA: TGTGCCAGCTCACCACCTAGTGTGGAGACCCAGTACTTC.

The CDR3 reads CASSLDLRGNTEAFF. The CDR3 nucleotides read TGTGCCAGCAGCTTAGATCTTAGGGGAAACACTGAAGCTTTCTTT. V usage is TRBV11-3 and J usage is TRBJ1-1; D possibly corresponds to TRBD1 (5 bases). This CDR3 has 15 amino acids. The germline gives CDR1 SGHNT, CDR2 YENEEA. Trimming shortened V by 0 bases and J by 2 bases, and 10 bases separated the two germline ends.

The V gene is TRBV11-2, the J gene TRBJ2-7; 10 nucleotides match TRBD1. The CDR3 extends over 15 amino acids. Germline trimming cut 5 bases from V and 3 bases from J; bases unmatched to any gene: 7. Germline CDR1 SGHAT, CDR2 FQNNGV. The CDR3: CASSEGTGVSYEQYF. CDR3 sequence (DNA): TGTGCCAGCAGCGAAGGGACAGGGGTAAGCTACGAGCAGTACTTC.

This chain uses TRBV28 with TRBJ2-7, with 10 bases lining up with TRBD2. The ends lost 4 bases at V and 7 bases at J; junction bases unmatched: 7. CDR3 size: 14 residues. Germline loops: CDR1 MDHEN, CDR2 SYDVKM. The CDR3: CASSSLAGQWEQYF. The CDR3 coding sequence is TGTGCCAGCAGTTCACTAGCGGGACAGTGGGAGCAGTACTTC.

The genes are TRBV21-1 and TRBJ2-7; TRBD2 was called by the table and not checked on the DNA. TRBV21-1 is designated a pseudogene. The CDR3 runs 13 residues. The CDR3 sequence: CASSKASSPEQYF. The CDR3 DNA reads TGTGCCAGCAGCAAAGCCTCTTCTCCCGAGCAGTACTTC.

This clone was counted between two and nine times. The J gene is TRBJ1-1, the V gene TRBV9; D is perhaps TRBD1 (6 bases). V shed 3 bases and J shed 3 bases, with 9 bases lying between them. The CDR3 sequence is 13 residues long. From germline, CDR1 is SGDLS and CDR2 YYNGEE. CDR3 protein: CASSATGYTEAFF. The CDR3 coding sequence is TGTGCCAGCAGCGCCACAGGGTACACTGAAGCTTTCTTT. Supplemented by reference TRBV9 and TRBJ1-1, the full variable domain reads DSGVTQTPKHLITATGQRVTLRCSPRSGDLSVYWYQQSLDQGLQFLIQYYNGEERAKGNILERFSAQQFPDLHSELNLSSLELGDSALYFCASSATGYTEAFFGQGTRLTVV.

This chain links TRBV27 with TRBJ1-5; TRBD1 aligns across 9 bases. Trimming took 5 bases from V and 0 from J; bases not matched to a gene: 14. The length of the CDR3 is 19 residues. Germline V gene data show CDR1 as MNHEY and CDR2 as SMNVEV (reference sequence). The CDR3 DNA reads TGTGCCAGCAGTCCCCGACAGGGGGGCCCCATGTTTAGCAATCAGCCCCAGCATTTT. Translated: CASSPRQGGPMFSNQPQHF.

The chain's CDR3 is CAWSAGTGQETQYF. CDR3 DNA sequence: TGTGCCTGGAGTGCCGGGACAGGTCAAGAGACCCAGTACTTC. The chain combines TRBV30 with TRBJ2-5; 8 positions match TRBD1. The germline V gene has CDR1 GTSNPN and CDR2 SVGIG (reference sequence). The CDR3 is 14 residues long. The trim removed 1 base at V and 2 bases at J, leaving 3 bases unmatched.